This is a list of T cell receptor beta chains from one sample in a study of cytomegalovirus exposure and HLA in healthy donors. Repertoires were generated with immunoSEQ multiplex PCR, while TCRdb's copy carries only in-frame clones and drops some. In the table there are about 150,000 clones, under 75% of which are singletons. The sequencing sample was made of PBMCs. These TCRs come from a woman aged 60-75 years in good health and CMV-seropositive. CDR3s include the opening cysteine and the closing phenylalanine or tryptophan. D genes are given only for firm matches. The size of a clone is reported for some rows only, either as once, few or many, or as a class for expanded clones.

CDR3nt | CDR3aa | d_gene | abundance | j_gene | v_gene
TGTGCCAGCAGTTACAGGGACGCTTTCTTT | CASSYRDAFF | - | - | TRBJ1-1 | TRBV28
TGTGCCAGCAGCGTAGAAGGGGGCTCCTACGAGCAGTACTTC | CASSVEGGSYEQYF | - | - | TRBJ2-7 | TRBV9
TGTGCCAGCAGCAAAGTAGGGGTTCTTTGGGATACGCAGTATTTT | CASSKVGVLWDTQYF | - | - | TRBJ2-3 | TRBV21-1
TGTGCCAGCAGTTCTCCCTCAGGGGGCACTGAAGCTTTCTTT | CASSSPSGGTEAFF | TRBD1 | - | TRBJ1-1 | TRBV28
TGCGCCAGCAGCTGGGCGGGAGGGGGAGAGACCCAGTACTTC | CASSWAGGGETQYF | TRBD2 | - | TRBJ2-5 | TRBV4-1
TGTGCCAGCAGTGAACGGGGGGATAACACTGAAGCTTTCTTT | CASSERGDNTEAFF | - | few | TRBJ1-1 | TRBV6-4
TGTGCCAGCAGCCCTGGGACATCATACACTGAAGCTTTCTTT | CASSPGTSYTEAFF | - | once | TRBJ1-1 | TRBV9
TGTGCCAGCAGTTTGACGGAGTATGGCTACACCTTC | CASSLTEYGYTF | - | - | TRBJ1-2 | TRBV28
TGTGCCAGCAGCCCCTTAGCGGGAGGGGGAGAAGAGACCCAGTACTTC | CASSPLAGGGEETQYF | TRBD2 | few | TRBJ2-5 | TRBV7-2
TGTGCCATCAGATCCGGGACAGGGCGGGAGACCCAGTACTTC | CAIRSGTGRETQYF | TRBD1 | once | TRBJ2-5 | TRBV10-3
TGTGCCAGCAGCTCGGTGGGACTAGTCTCAGGTGAGCAGTTCTTC | CASSSVGLVSGEQFF | TRBD2 | - | TRBJ2-1 | TRBV7-2
TGTGCCAGCAGTTTCGGACAGGGGACGAGCTATGGCTACACCTTC | CASSFGQGTSYGYTF | TRBD1 | - | TRBJ1-2 | TRBV28
TGTGCCAGCAGTTTATATCCAGGGCGCACTGAAGCTTTCTTT | CASSLYPGRTEAFF | - | - | TRBJ1-1 | TRBV28
TGTGCCTGGAGACAGGGGGCGTTTGAAAAACTGTTTTTT | CAWRQGAFEKLFF | TRBD1 | - | TRBJ1-4 | TRBV30
TGCAGCGTTGGTTCAGGGGTTGGTGGCTACACCTTC | CSVGSGVGGYTF | - | few | TRBJ1-2 | TRBV29-1
TGTGCCTGGAGTCATACATCGAACACTGAAGCTTTCTTT | CAWSHTSNTEAFF | - | few | TRBJ1-1 | TRBV30
TGCAGCGCCCAACAGGGGGCAGAGAACACTGAAGCTTTCTTT | CSAQQGAENTEAFF | TRBD1 | - | TRBJ1-1 | TRBV29-1
TGTGCTAGTGGTTTGGGGGACAGGGCTACCCAGTACTTC | CASGLGDRATQYF | TRBD1 | - | TRBJ2-5 | TRBV12-5
TGTGCCAGCAGTTTAGGACAGGGCAACGAGCAGTACTTC | CASSLGQGNEQYF | TRBD1 | - | TRBJ2-7 | TRBV28
TGCGCCAGCAGCCCCAATACGGGGGTCTCTGGAAACACCATATATTTT | CASSPNTGVSGNTIYF | - | - | TRBJ1-3 | TRBV5-1
TGTGCCACCAGCAGAGTGGACAGGCATGGCTACACCTTC | CATSRVDRHGYTF | TRBD1 | once | TRBJ1-2 | TRBV15
TGCGCCAGCAGTAGGACCGCGGGAGGCGAGCAGTACTTC | CASSRTAGGEQYF | TRBD2 | - | TRBJ2-7 | TRBV5-1
TGTGCCAGTAGTAGGACAGGGGAGCCTCCCGTCTTC | CASSRTGEPPVF | TRBD1 | - | TRBJ1-2 | TRBV19
TGCGCCAGCAGCGCGCCGGGACTAGCGGGACCCACCGGGGAGCTGTTTTTT | CASSAPGLAGPTGELFF | TRBD2 | once | TRBJ2-2 | TRBV5-1
TGTGCCAGCAGTTCTCTAGCGGATGTCGATGAGCAGTTCTTC | CASSSLADVDEQFF | TRBD2 | few | TRBJ2-1 | TRBV27
TGTGCCAGCAGCTCAACCGGGACACTCTACAATGAGCAGTTCTTC | CASSSTGTLYNEQFF | - | - | TRBJ2-1 | TRBV7-2
TGTGCCAGCTCACCGCCGGGAGGGGAATATACTGAAGCTTTCTTT | CASSPPGGEYTEAFF | - | - | TRBJ1-1 | TRBV18
TGTGCCAGCAGTTCGCCCTCTACCTCTCAAAGGGGTGCTTTCTTT | CASSSPSTSQRGAFF | - | - | TRBJ1-1 | TRBV28
TGTGCCACCAGGTCCGGGACAGTGGCTGAGCAGTTCTTC | CATRSGTVAEQFF | TRBD1 | - | TRBJ2-1 | TRBV15
TGTGCCAGCAGCGCACCAATTCGGGAGGGAAAGGATGTCTCTGGGGCCAACGTCCTGACTTTC | CASSAPIREGKDVSGANVLTF | TRBD2 | - | TRBJ2-6 | TRBV9
TGTGCCTGGGACAGGGGAAGGAACACTGAAGCTTTCTTT | CAWDRGRNTEAFF | TRBD1 | - | TRBJ1-1 | TRBV30
TGTGCCAGAAGCCCCCGAGGTAGTCCCCAAGAGACCCAGTACTTC | CARSPRGSPQETQYF | - | - | TRBJ2-5 | TRBV5-3
TGTGCCAGCAGCACACAATGGACAGGTGGGGAGACCCAGTACTTC | CASSTQWTGGETQYF | TRBD1 | - | TRBJ2-5 | TRBV11-2
TGTGCCAGCAGCTTGGGATCGGGAGGGGTCTACGAGCAGTACTTC | CASSLGSGGVYEQYF | TRBD2 | - | TRBJ2-7 | TRBV5-4
TGTGCCAGTAGTATATTGCGGGAGTCCGGCGAGCAGTACTTC | CASSILRESGEQYF | TRBD2 | - | TRBJ2-7 | TRBV19
TGTGCCAGCAGCCCACGACTAGCTAGCTCCTACAATGAGCAGTTCTTC | CASSPRLASSYNEQFF | TRBD2 | few | TRBJ2-1 | TRBV9
TGCGCCAGCAGCCAAGCCAGGAATGAGCAGTTCTTC | CASSQARNEQFF | - | few | TRBJ2-1 | TRBV4-1
TGTGCTAGTGGGGAGACTAGCGGGACCACAGATACGCAGTATTTT | CASGETSGTTDTQYF | TRBD2 | - | TRBJ2-3 | TRBV12-5
TGTGCCAGCAGCTTAGCCCGGGGGGATACGCAGTATTTT | CASSLARGDTQYF | - | - | TRBJ2-3 | TRBV7-2
TGTGCCAGCAGCTTAGGAGTTGGTTATGGCTACACCTTC | CASSLGVGYGYTF | - | - | TRBJ1-2 | TRBV7-2
TGTGCCAGCAGCTCAACTGTATGGGCTGAAAAACTGTTTTTT | CASSSTVWAEKLFF | - | - | TRBJ1-4 | TRBV7-2
TGTGCCAGCAGGCCCCAGGGAGGTACTGAAGCTTTCTTT | CASRPQGGTEAFF | - | - | TRBJ1-1 | TRBV6-6
TGTGCCAGCAGCCGAATTACAGGGGGCAGATCGGAAGCTTTCTTT | CASSRITGGRSEAFF | TRBD1 | - | TRBJ1-1 | TRBV7-2
TGTGCCAGCACCCGGAGGACTAGCGGCTCCAGCTCCTACGAGCAGTACTTC | CASTRRTSGSSSYEQYF | TRBD2 | - | TRBJ2-7 | TRBV5-6
TGTGCCAGCACTAGCGGGGGCAGGGAGCTGTTTTTT | CASTSGGRELFF | TRBD2 | - | TRBJ2-2 | TRBV27
TGTGCCAGCAGCCCCCCCGGGGGAGATAGTACCGGGGAGCTGTTTTTT | CASSPPGGDSTGELFF | - | - | TRBJ2-2 | TRBV7-6
TGTGCCTGGGGTGAGCTAGCGGAGGGAACCTACGAGCAGTACTTC | CAWGELAEGTYEQYF | TRBD2 | few | TRBJ2-7 | TRBV30
TGCGCCAGCAGCCAAGACCTAAGCGGGAGGGCCGATGAGCAGTTCTTC | CASSQDLSGRADEQFF | TRBD2 | - | TRBJ2-1 | TRBV4-1
TGTGCCAGCAGTTCCCTGGACAGCGTCGGTTACTATGGCTACACCTTC | CASSSLDSVGYYGYTF | - | - | TRBJ1-2 | TRBV28
TGTGCCAGCAGTTTAGAGGGATTCAGGCCCCAGCATTTT | CASSLEGFRPQHF | - | - | TRBJ1-5 | TRBV28
TGTGCCAGCAGCCAACAGGGGGCGAGCAATCAGCCCCAGCATTTT | CASSQQGASNQPQHF | TRBD1 | - | TRBJ1-5 | TRBV2
TGTGCCAGCAGTCCCGGGGGACCCTACGAGCAGTACTTC | CASSPGGPYEQYF | - | - | TRBJ2-7 | TRBV27